One sample yielded the 30 T cell receptor beta chains listed below, sequenced in a study of PD-L1 blockade in urothelial cancer. Described time point: pretreatment peripheral blood. Some clones are missing from TCRdb's copy, which holds only in-frame ones; the method was immunoSEQ multiplex PCR. Among more than 55,000 clones listed, roughly 77% were seen once. This sample comprised PBMCs, obtained around atezolizumab (anti-PD-L1) treatment. Source of these receptors: a man between 65 and 79 years old with urothelial cancer.

The chain uses TRBV5-1 and TRBJ2-1; perhaps TRBD2 as D (6 bases). Germline values: CDR1 SGHRS, CDR2 YFSETQ. Deletions cut 4 bases from V and 7 bases from J, with 15 bases between. This CDR3 region has 14 residues. The CDR3 DNA follows: TGCGCCAGCAGCGGACTACCCCAGGGTAATGAGCAGTTCTTC. It specifies CASSGLPQGNEQFF.

The gene calls are TRBV10-3 and TRBJ2-7; D call uncertain. CDR1 and CDR2 from the germline V gene are ENHRY and SYGVKD. Trimming took 3 bases from V and 5 from J, leaving 14 bases between them. The CDR3 spans 14 residues. CDR3 DNA sequence: TGTGCCATCAGTGATGACCAGGTGTCGGACGAGCAGTACTTC. It is translated as CAISDDQVSDEQYF.

CDR3 amino acids: CASSLLAGEREQFF. The CDR3, as DNA: TGTGCCAGCAGCTTGCTAGCGGGAGAACGAGAGCAGTTCTTC. The chain couples TRBV5-4 to TRBJ2-1; 10 nucleotides agree with TRBD2. The germline CDR1 and CDR2 sequences are SGHNT and YYREEE (reference sequence). CDR3 size: 14 residues. Trimming at V came to 1 base and at J to 10 bases, leaving 5 bases not matched to a gene.

J is TRBJ1-1 and V is TRBV6-5; 7 bases align to TRBD1. The CDR3 has 13 residues. Germline V gene lookup returns CDR1 MNHEY and CDR2 SVGAGI. V lost 6 bases and J lost 6; bases outside the gene matches: 7. The CDR3 loop is CASRFRQGPEAFF. The CDR3 DNA reads as TGTGCCAGCAGGTTCAGACAGGGCCCTGAAGCTTTCTTT.

The J gene is TRBJ1-4, the V gene TRBV4-3; no reliable D call. V lost 0 bases and J lost 2, with 19 bases in between. CDR3 length: 19 residues. CDR1 and CDR2 from the germline V gene are LGHNA and YSLEER. CDR3: CASSQDIGKVGVTNEKLFF. For the CDR3, the DNA is TGCGCCAGCAGCCAAGATATAGGGAAGGTGGGAGTTACTAATGAAAAACTGTTTTTT.

The V call is TRBV5-4, the J call TRBJ2-1, with TRBD2 matching 9 bases. CDR1 and CDR2 from the germline V gene are SGHNT and YYREEE (reference sequence). V was clipped by 0 bases and J by 6 bases; unmatched bases: 1. This CDR3 has 14 residues. The CDR3 loop is CASSLVAGANEQFF. The CDR3, as DNA: TGTGCCAGCAGCTTGGTAGCGGGGGCCAATGAGCAGTTCTTC.

V usage is TRBV28 and J usage is TRBJ1-1, with TRBD1 identical over 7 bases. V lost 3 bases and J lost 4; bases outside the gene matches: 5. Looked up from germline, CDR1 is MDHEN and CDR2 is SYDVKM. CDR3 length equals 14 residues. CDR3 residues: CASSLSQGVTEAFF. CDR3 DNA: TGTGCCAGCAGTTTGTCCCAGGGGGTCACTGAAGCTTTCTTT.

V is TRBV4-3 and J is TRBJ2-5, with D maybe TRBD2 (5 bases). CDR1 is LGHNA, CDR2 YSLEER, per germline. This CDR3 spans 17 amino acids. Trimming removed 0 bases at V and 5 bases at J, with 19 bases between. Here the CDR3 DNA reads TGCGCCAGCAGCCAAGATTACATGGTGGGAGATGTGGAGACCCAGTACTTC. It specifies CASSQDYMVGDVETQYF.

This chain uses TRBV7-2 with TRBJ2-6; perhaps TRBD1 as D (5 bases). The CDR3 contains 18 residues. The V gene's germline CDR1 is SGHTA and CDR2 FQGNSA. V was cut by 4 bases and J by 0 bases, with 16 bases left in between. CDR3 region: CASSYTNFQGSGANVLTF. The CDR3, as DNA: TGTGCCAGCAGCTACACAAACTTCCAGGGCTCTGGGGCCAACGTCCTGACTTTC.

The chain recombines TRBV7-3 with TRBJ1-2, with 7 bases fitting TRBD1. This CDR3 contains 16 residues. Losses at the gene ends were 3 bases for V and 4 bases for J; bases not matched to a gene: 11. The germline CDR1 and CDR2 sequences are SGHTA and FQGTGA. CDR3 coding DNA: TGTGCCAGCAGCTTCGACTCCCGGGACAGTTTCTATGGCTACACCTTC. Protein product: CASSFDSRDSFYGYTF. Looking up the rest from reference TRBV7-3 and TRBJ1-2 gives the full variable domain: GAGVSQTPSNKVTEKGKYVELRCDPISGHTALYWYRQSLGQGPEFLIYFQGTGAADDSGLPNDRFFAVRPEGSVSTLKIQRTERGDSAVYLCASSFDSRDSFYGYTFGSGTRLTVV.

This clone was counted a single time. As DNA, the CDR3 is TGTGCCAGCAGTTTAAAGGCGGGACCCCAAGAGACCCAGTACTTC. This gives the protein CASSLKAGPQETQYF. The genes are TRBV27 and TRBJ2-5; possibly TRBD2 for D (6 bases). From germline, CDR1 is MNHEY and CDR2 SMNVEV (reference sequence). The CDR3 covers 15 residues. Deletions cut 2 bases from V and 1 base from J, with 11 bases between.

This sequence joins TRBV5-6 and TRBJ1-4, with a weak D call TRBD1 (5 bases). The CDR3 contains 12 residues. Deletions cut 4 bases from V and 12 bases from J, with 13 bases between. CDR1 and CDR2 from the germline V gene are SGHDT and YYEEEE. CDR3 residues: CASSLEGLQLFF. Written as DNA, the CDR3 is TGTGCCAGCAGCCTAGAGGGACTCCAACTGTTTTTT.

V usage is TRBV4-3 and J usage is TRBJ2-5, with TRBD2 identical over 8 bases. Germline V gives CDR1 LGHNA, CDR2 YSLEER. Losses at the gene ends were 6 bases for V and 2 bases for J; bases not matched to a gene: 2. This CDR3 region has 13 residues. CDR3 nucleotides: TGCGCCAGCAGGGCTAGCGGGCAAGAGACCCAGTACTTC. Amino acid sequence: CASRASGQETQYF.

In its sample, this clone was seen a few times. The gene calls are TRBV9 and TRBJ1-2; TRBD1 agrees at 7 bases. V dropped 0 bases and J dropped 8; count of bases not matched to a gene: 10. Germline CDR1 and CDR2: SGDLS and YYNGEE. This CDR3 is 15 amino acids long. CDR3 protein: CASSVERDSLAGYTF. For the CDR3, the DNA is TGTGCCAGCAGCGTAGAGAGGGACAGCCTAGCCGGCTACACCTTC.

CDR3: CASSPNRAGANVLTF. CDR3 nucleotide sequence: TGTGCCAGCTCACCGAACAGGGCTGGGGCCAACGTCCTGACTTTC. The chain uses TRBV18 and TRBJ2-6, with D perhaps TRBD1 (6 bases). Germline-derived CDR1 and CDR2 are KGHSH and LQKENI. V dropped 3 bases and J dropped 2 bases, with 8 bases sitting between them. This CDR3 has 15 residues.

The chain combines TRBV15 with TRBJ2-1; 13 nucleotides agree with TRBD2. The CDR3 runs to 15 residues. Germline lookup yields CDR1 LNHNV and CDR2 YYDKDF (reference sequence). Trimming took 4 bases from V and 6 from J; bases not matched to a gene: 3. This chain's CDR3 is CATSTGTSGTNEQFF. As DNA, the CDR3 is TGTGCCACCAGCACCGGGACTAGCGGGACCAATGAGCAGTTCTTC.

The rearrangement uses TRBV2 and TRBJ2-1; 7 nucleotides agree with TRBD1. The CDR3 is 13 residues long. CDR1 and CDR2 (germline): SNHLY, FYNNEI. V gave up 3 bases and J gave up 15 bases; unmatched junction bases: 11. The CDR3 DNA sequence: TGTGCCAGCAGTGAGGACTCGGGGACAGTCCTGTTCTTC. Amino acids: CASSEDSGTVLFF.

The V and J genes are TRBV6-1 and TRBJ2-5; D perhaps matches TRBD1 (5 bases). Germline loops: CDR1 MNHNS, CDR2 SASEGT. Between the trimmed V and J ends, which lost 2 bases and 5 bases, there was a span of 15 bases. The CDR3 extends over 15 amino acids. CDR3 nucleotide sequence: TGTGCCAGCAGTGAATTCCAGGGTGTGGCGGAGACCCAGTACTTC. This translates into CASSEFQGVAETQYF.

This clone was observed many times. The chain is built from TRBV9 and TRBJ2-2; perhaps TRBD1 as D (5 bases). The ends were cut back, 1 base at V and 5 bases at J, with 9 bases in the middle. The CDR3 runs to 14 residues. CDR1 is SGDLS and CDR2 is YYNGEE in the germline V gene. Here the CDR3 DNA reads TGTGCCAGCAGCGTACAGGGCCCGACCGGGGAGCTGTTTTTT. This gives the protein CASSVQGPTGELFF.

This rearrangement joins TRBV5-1 to TRBJ1-1; 9 bases align to TRBD1. V dropped 3 bases and J dropped 0; count of bases not matched to a gene: 3. Germline V gene data show CDR1 as SGHRS and CDR2 as YFSETQ. The CDR3 sequence is 15 residues long. The CDR3 DNA sequence: TGCGCCAGCAGCTCCCGGGACAGGGTGAACACTGAAGCTTTCTTT. It yields the protein CASSSRDRVNTEAFF.

The chain joins TRBV2 to TRBJ2-1; the D gene is possibly TRBD2 (5 bases). The germline V and J ends were trimmed by 3 bases and 9 bases, with 15 bases remaining between them. The CDR3 is 14 residues long. Germline loops: CDR1 SNHLY, CDR2 FYNNEI. The CDR3 loop reads CASSDGSFRGEQFF. The CDR3 DNA sequence: TGTGCCAGCAGTGATGGGAGTTTTAGAGGTGAGCAGTTCTTC.

In this sample, this clone turned up once. This specimen includes other DNA sequences encoding the same CDR3. The gene calls are TRBV5-1 and TRBJ2-1; 10 bases align to TRBD2. Germline trimming cut 3 bases from V and 1 base from J; bases unmatched to any gene: 1. The CDR3 covers 15 residues. Germline V gene lookup returns CDR1 SGHRS and CDR2 YFSETQ. The CDR3 loop reads CASSSSGSSYNEQFF. The CDR3 region has the DNA TGCGCCAGCAGCTCTAGCGGGAGTTCCTACAATGAGCAGTTCTTC. Drawing the rest from reference TRBV5-1 and TRBJ2-1, the complete variable domain is KAGVTQTPRYLIKTRGQQVTLSCSPISGHRSVSWYQQTPGQGLQFLFEYFSETQRNKGNFPGRFSGRQFSNSRSEMNVSTLELGDSALYLCASSSSGSSYNEQFFGPGTRLTVL.

About this clone: Compared with germline, one end of the junction differs, possibly owing to a read error. The chain has TRBV5-1 and TRBJ2-1; 10 bases line up with TRBD2. CDR1 is SGHRS, CDR2 YFSETQ, per germline. CDR3 size: 16 residues. The CDR3 nucleotides are TGCGCCAGTAGCTTAGGAGCGGGAGGGGGCTACAATGAGCAGTTCTTC. Translating gives CASSLGAGGGYNEQFF.

This clone turned up a few times. V gene TRBV10-1 combines with J gene TRBJ1-2; tentatively, D is TRBD1 (5 bases). V was cut by 3 bases and J by 8 bases, with 16 bases left in between. There are 14 residues in the CDR3. CDR1 is WNHNN and CDR2 is SYGVQD in the germline V gene (reference sequence). The CDR3: CASSDSTDKFGYTF. For the CDR3, the DNA is TGCGCCAGCAGTGATTCGACGGACAAGTTCGGCTACACCTTC.

The chain has TRBV5-4 and TRBJ2-2, with 9 bases identical to TRBD1. The ends lost 4 bases at V and 2 bases at J; junction bases unmatched: 6. Germline CDR1 reads SGHNT; CDR2 reads YYREEE (reference sequence). The CDR3 spans 16 residues. The CDR3 spells CASSQMGQGNTGELFF. The CDR3, as DNA: TGTGCCAGCAGCCAAATGGGACAGGGAAACACCGGGGAGCTGTTTTTT.

The rearrangement uses TRBV2 and TRBJ1-5, with 12 bases aligning to TRBD1. V was pared by 0 bases and J by 0 bases, with 12 bases of the junction left unmatched. Looked up from germline, CDR1 is SNHLY and CDR2 is FYNNEI. CDR3 length equals 21 residues. The CDR3 region is CASSEAWKGQGASYSNQPQHF. The CDR3 coding sequence is TGTGCCAGCAGTGAAGCCTGGAAGGGACAGGGGGCCTCGTATAGCAATCAGCCCCAGCATTTT. Looking up the rest from reference TRBV2 and TRBJ1-5 gives the full variable domain: EPEVTQTPSHQVTQMGQEVILRCVPISNHLYFYWYRQILGQKVEFLVSFYNNEISEKSEIFDDQFSVERPDGSNFTLKIRSTKLEDSAMYFCASSEAWKGQGASYSNQPQHFGDGTRLSIL.

The chain carries TRBV18 and TRBJ2-1; 10 bases are a match to TRBD2. Looked up from germline, CDR1 is KGHSH and CDR2 is LQKENI. After removal of 5 bases from V and 8 bases from J, the junction contained 15 bases not matched to a gene. The CDR3 length is 17 residues. The chain's CDR3 is CASSVISAGGPSYEQFF. The CDR3, as DNA: TGTGCCAGCTCAGTTATCTCAGCGGGAGGGCCGTCGTATGAGCAGTTCTTC.

The V call is TRBV5-6, the J call TRBJ1-6; D unclear. Trimming removed 0 bases at V and 4 bases at J, with 14 bases between. CDR3 length: 17 amino acids. CDR1 and CDR2 (germline): SGHDT, YYEEEE. CDR3 DNA: TGTGCCAGCAGCTTGGGGAGGGCAGGAGCTTATAATTCACCCCTCCACTTT. Its translation is CASSLGRAGAYNSPLHF.

This chain uses TRBV19 with TRBJ2-1; the D is unclear. The germline CDR1 and CDR2 sequences are LNHDA and SQIVND (reference sequence). V dropped 4 bases and J dropped 2 bases, with 12 bases sitting between them. The CDR3 length is 15 residues. CDR3 amino acids: CASSTYGGTYNEQFF. CDR3 DNA sequence: TGTGCCAGTAGTACTTACGGCGGCACCTACAATGAGCAGTTCTTC.

The gene calls are TRBV28 and TRBJ2-1; TRBD2 matches at 10 bases. The CDR3 spans 17 residues. Trimming took 4 bases from V and 4 from J; bases not matched to a gene: 10. Germline V gene sequence: CDR1 MDHEN, CDR2 SYDVKM. The DNA of the CDR3 is TGTGCCAGCAGTTCCTGGACCGGGACTAGCGCATACAATGAGCAGTTCTTC. Translation: CASSSWTGTSAYNEQFF.